This T cell receptor beta chain was retrieved from a study of shared clonotypes between healthy human individuals. Study-wide points: Between a few donors, naive CD4 clonotypes were shared at a level of around 4.8%.

A note on this clone: Its target is not known. Other nucleotide sequences in the sample specify the same CDR3.

CDR1 and CDR2 (germline): SGHTA, FQGNSA. Trimming removed 2 bases from V and 2 bases from J, with 10 bases in between. This CDR3 comprises 14 residues. Original handling: Because ImmunoSEQ provided only junction sequences with no quality scores, the filtering differed. TCRdb's table, derived via immunoSEQ multiplex PCR, lists solely in-frame clones and lacks some. The D gene and trimming were derived from the DNA, and the V and J assignments and clone size from that table. The sample lists a few million clones, 85% to 95% seen once, with over 0.12% in the top ten. This receptor was identified in a man younger than 35 in good health. Sequencing input: naive CD4+ T cells sorted from blood. Subset defined: CD45RA+ positively selected. The V gene is TRBV7-2, the J gene TRBJ2-7, with D possibly TRBD1 on 6 matching bases. CDR3 DNA: TGTGCCAGCAGCTTAAGCAGGGGTCCCTACGAGCAGTACTTC. Encoded protein: CASSLSRGPYEQYF.